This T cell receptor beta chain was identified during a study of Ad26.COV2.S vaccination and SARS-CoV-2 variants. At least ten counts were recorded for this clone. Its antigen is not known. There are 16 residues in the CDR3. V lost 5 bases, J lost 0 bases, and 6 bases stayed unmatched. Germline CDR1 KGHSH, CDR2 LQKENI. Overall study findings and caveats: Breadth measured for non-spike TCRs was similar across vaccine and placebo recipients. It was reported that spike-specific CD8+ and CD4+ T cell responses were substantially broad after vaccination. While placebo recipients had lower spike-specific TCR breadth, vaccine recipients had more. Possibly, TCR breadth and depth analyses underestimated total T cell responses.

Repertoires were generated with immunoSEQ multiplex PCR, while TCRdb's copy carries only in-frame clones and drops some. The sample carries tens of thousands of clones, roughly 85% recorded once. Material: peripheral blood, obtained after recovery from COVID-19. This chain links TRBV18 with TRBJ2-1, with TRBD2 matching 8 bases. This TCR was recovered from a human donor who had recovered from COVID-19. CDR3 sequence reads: CASSLLAASSYNEQFF. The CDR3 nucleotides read TGTGCCAGCTCATTACTAGCGGCTAGCTCCTACAATGAGCAGTTCTTC.